Listed here are 8 T cell receptor beta chains from one sample, sequenced in a study of Tregs in tolerant kidney transplant recipients. Recipients received nonmyeloablative bone marrow transplants from related graft donors, with transient mixed chimerism. TCRdb's table, derived via immunoSEQ multiplex PCR, lists solely in-frame clones and lacks some. This table has roughly 20,000 clones, roughly 80% appearing once. This specimen was CD8+ T cells from blood (PBMCs), taken 6 months after the transplant. These receptors originate from a human patient who received a combined kidney and bone marrow transplant. A share of the T cells may be of graft donor origin.

Of note for this clone: The sample has other DNA sequences that encode this CDR3 too. The CDR3 region has the DNA TGCAGCGTTGAAAGCGGGGTGTATGGCTACACCTTC. Translated, it gives CSVESGVYGYTF. V and J are TRBV29-1 and TRBJ1-2; unclear D gene. This CDR3 comprises 12 residues. CDR1 SQVTM and CDR2 ANQGSEA come from the germline V gene. The ends were cut back, 2 bases at V and 5 bases at J, with 9 bases in the middle.

Only a few counts were recorded for this clone. This chain uses TRBV6-5 with TRBJ2-1, with 13 bases lining up with TRBD2. The V gene end was trimmed by 5 bases and the J gene end by 7 bases; junction bases not matched to a gene: 5. This CDR3 region has 15 residues. CDR1 MNHEY and CDR2 SVGAGI come from the germline V gene. The CDR3 region is CASSLRTSGRNEQFF. The CDR3 DNA sequence: TGTGCCAGCAGTCTCAGGACTAGCGGGAGAAATGAGCAGTTCTTC.

This rearrangement joins TRBV7-9 to TRBJ1-1; TRBD1 might be the D (6 bases). V gave up 4 bases and J gave up 7 bases, with 19 bases separating them. The CDR3 spans 15 residues. The germline V gene has CDR1 SEHNR and CDR2 FQNEAQ (reference sequence). The CDR3 here is CASSYSTGFKFEAFF. The DNA for the CDR3 is TGTGCCAGCAGCTACAGTACAGGGTTTAAGTTTGAAGCTTTCTTT.

The V and J genes are TRBV5-6 and TRBJ1-1; 7 bases agree with TRBD1. Germline values: CDR1 SGHDT, CDR2 YYEEEE. The CDR3 spans 16 residues. Trimming removed 5 bases from V and 1 base from J; junction bases left unmatched: 11. The CDR3 DNA reads TGTGCCAGCAGTGAATCCCTCCACAGGGGGAACACTGAAGCTTTCTTT. Amino acid sequence: CASSESLHRGNTEAFF. The whole variable domain, remainder taken from reference TRBV5-6 and TRBJ1-1, is DAGVTQSPTHLIKTRGQQVTLRCSPKSGHDTVSWYQQALGQGPQFIFQYYEEEERQRGNFPDRFSGHQFPNYSSELNVNALLLGDSALYLCASSESLHRGNTEAFFGQGTRLTVV.

This clone came up once. The chain couples TRBV9 to TRBJ1-5, with 8 bases matching TRBD1. CDR1 is SGDLS and CDR2 is YYNGEE in the germline V gene. With 3 bases clipped from V and 2 bases from J, the junction kept 7 bases outside the gene matches. This CDR3 has 16 residues. CDR3 DNA: TGTGCCAGCAGCGCAACAGGGGGAGAGGGCAATCAGCCCCAGCATTTT. This codes for CASSATGGEGNQPQHF. Using reference TRBV9 and TRBJ1-5 for the parts outside the CDR3, the full variable domain is DSGVTQTPKHLITATGQRVTLRCSPRSGDLSVYWYQQSLDQGLQFLIQYYNGEERAKGNILERFSAQQFPDLHSELNLSSLELGDSALYFCASSATGGEGNQPQHFGDGTRLSIL.

This clone was counted once. The chain links TRBV5-4 to TRBJ2-7, with D maybe TRBD1 (5 bases). Per germline, CDR1 SGHNT and CDR2 YYREEE (reference sequence). The CDR3 is 14 residues long. Trimming removed 0 bases at V and 4 bases at J, with 11 bases between. CDR3 in amino acids: CASSLGQGGYEQYF. DNA of the CDR3: TGTGCCAGCAGCTTGGGGCAGGGTGGATACGAGCAGTACTTC. Complete variable domain (other parts from reference TRBV5-4 and TRBJ2-7): ETGVTQSPTHLIKTRGQQVTLRCSSQSGHNTVSWYQQALGQGPQFIFQYYREEENGRGNFPPRFSGLQFPNYSSELNVNALELDDSALYLCASSLGQGGYEQYFGPGTRLTVT.

The V and J genes are TRBV19 and TRBJ2-1; 11 nucleotides agree with TRBD2. V was clipped by 1 base and J by 4 bases; unmatched bases: 6. From germline, CDR1 is LNHDA and CDR2 SQIVND (reference sequence). This CDR3 has 17 amino acids. CDR3 DNA: TGTGCCAGTAGTATAGCTCATCGACTAGCGGGATACAATGAGCAGTTCTTC. Amino acids: CASSIAHRLAGYNEQFF.

V is TRBV5-1 and J is TRBJ1-1; D uncertain. With 5 bases removed from V and 8 bases from J, the gap between germline ends came to 13 bases. This CDR3 contains 12 residues. Germline CDR1 is SGHRS and CDR2 is YFSETQ. The DNA for the CDR3 is TGCGCCAGCAGGAACCGGGAGAAAGAAGCTTTCTTT. Translating it yields CASRNREKEAFF.